Included here is one TCR beta chain sequence, with context. Primers used in a second PCR of about 6 to 11 cycles were a sample-barcoded 5' primer and a J-beta primer mix. MiXCR, run by TCRdb on the 5' RACE reads, gives a single entry per CDR3 protein. Of around 520,000 distinct CDR3 sequences listed, 25% to 35% are singletons. The data originate from a study of blood T cells in healthy people across ages. V was pared by 0 bases and J by 5 bases, with 6 bases of the junction left unmatched. Germline lookup yields CDR1 MGHRA and CDR2 YSYEKL. There are 16 residues in the CDR3. This sample also belongs to another study, concerning T cells of mothers and their children.

The TCR originated in a boy aged 2 to 9 in good health. The sequencing input was blood. The chain is built from TRBV4-1 and TRBJ2-5; 10 bases fit TRBD2. As DNA, the CDR3 is TGCGCCAGCAGCCAAGAAACGGGACTAGCGATCGAGACCCAGTACTTC. Its translation: CASSQETGLAIETQYF.